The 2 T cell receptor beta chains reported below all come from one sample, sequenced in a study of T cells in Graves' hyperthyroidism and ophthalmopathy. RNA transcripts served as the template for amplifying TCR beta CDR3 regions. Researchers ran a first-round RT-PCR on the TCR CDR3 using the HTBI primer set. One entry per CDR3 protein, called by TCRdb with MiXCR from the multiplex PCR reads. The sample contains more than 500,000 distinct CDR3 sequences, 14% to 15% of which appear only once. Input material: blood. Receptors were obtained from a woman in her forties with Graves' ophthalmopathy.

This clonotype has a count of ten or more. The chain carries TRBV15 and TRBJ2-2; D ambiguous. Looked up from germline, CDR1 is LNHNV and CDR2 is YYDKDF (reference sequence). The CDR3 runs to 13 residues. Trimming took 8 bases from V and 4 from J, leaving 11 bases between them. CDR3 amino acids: CATGQASTGELFF. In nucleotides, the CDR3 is TGTGCCACCGGTCAGGCGTCCACCGGGGAGCTGTTTTTT.

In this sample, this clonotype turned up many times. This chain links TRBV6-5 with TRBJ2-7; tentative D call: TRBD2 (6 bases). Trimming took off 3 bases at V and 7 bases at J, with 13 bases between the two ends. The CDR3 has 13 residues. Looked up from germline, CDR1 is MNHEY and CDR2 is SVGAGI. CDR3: CASSYNMGGEQYF. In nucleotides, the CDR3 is TGTGCCAGCAGTTATAATATGGGGGGTGAGCAGTACTTC.